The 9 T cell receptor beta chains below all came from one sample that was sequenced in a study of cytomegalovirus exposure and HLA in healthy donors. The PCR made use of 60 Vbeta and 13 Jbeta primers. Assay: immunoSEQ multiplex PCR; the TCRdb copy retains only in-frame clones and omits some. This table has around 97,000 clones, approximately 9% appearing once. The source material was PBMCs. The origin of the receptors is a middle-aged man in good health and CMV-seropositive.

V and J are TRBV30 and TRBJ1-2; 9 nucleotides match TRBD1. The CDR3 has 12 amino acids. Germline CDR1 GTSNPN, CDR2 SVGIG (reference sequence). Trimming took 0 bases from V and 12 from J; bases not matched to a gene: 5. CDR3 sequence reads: CAWSVQGAEDTF. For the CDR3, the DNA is TGTGCCTGGAGTGTACAGGGGGCGGAGGACACCTTC.

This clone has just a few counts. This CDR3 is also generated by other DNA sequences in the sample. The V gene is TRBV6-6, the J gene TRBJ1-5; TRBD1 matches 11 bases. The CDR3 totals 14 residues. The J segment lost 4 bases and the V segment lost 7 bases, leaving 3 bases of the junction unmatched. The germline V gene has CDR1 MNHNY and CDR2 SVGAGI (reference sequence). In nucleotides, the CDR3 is TGTGCCAGCATCCGGGACAGGGGGAATCAGCCCCAGCATTTT. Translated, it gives CASIRDRGNQPQHF.

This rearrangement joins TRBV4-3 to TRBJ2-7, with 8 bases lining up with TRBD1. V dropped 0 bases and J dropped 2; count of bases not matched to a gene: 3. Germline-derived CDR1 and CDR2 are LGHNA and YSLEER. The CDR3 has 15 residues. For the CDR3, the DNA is TGCGCCAGCAGCCAAGAGGCAGGGGGCCCCTACGAGCAGTACTTC. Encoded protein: CASSQEAGGPYEQYF.

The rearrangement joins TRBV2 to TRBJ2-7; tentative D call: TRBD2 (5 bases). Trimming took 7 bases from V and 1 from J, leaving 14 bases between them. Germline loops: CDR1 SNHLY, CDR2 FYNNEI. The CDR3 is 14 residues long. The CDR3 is CASTVMTGSYEQYF. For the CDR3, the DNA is TGTGCCAGCACGGTGATGACGGGGTCCTACGAGCAGTACTTC. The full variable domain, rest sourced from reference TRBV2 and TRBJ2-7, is EPEVTQTPSHQVTQMGQEVILRCVPISNHLYFYWYRQILGQKVEFLVSFYNNEISEKSEIFDDQFSVERPDGSNFTLKIRSTKLEDSAMYFCASTVMTGSYEQYFGPGTRLTVT.

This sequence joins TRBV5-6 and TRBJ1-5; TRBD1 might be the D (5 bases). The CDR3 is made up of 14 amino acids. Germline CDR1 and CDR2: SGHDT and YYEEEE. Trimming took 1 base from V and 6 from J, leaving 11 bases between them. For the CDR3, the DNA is TGTGCCAGCAGCTTGTCCAGGGCGAGTCAGCCCCAGCATTTT. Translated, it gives CASSLSRASQPQHF.

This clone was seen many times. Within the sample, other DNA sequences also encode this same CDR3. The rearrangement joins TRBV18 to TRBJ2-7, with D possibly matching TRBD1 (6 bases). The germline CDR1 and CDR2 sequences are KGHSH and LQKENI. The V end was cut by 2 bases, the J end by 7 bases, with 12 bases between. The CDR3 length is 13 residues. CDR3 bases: TGTGCCAGCTCACCAGGGCAGGGACAAGAGCAGTACTTC. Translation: CASSPGQGQEQYF.

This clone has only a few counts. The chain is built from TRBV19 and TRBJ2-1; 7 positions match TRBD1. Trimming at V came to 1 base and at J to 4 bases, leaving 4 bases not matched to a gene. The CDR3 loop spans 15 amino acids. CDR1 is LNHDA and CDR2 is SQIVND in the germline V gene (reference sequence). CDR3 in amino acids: CASSIAARGYNEQFF. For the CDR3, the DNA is TGTGCCAGTAGTATAGCGGCCAGGGGGTACAATGAGCAGTTCTTC.

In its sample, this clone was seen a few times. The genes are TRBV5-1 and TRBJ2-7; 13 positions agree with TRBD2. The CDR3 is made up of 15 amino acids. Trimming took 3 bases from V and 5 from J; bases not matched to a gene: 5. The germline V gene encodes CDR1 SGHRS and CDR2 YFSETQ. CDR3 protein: CASSSGLAGADEQYF. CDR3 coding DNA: TGCGCCAGCAGCTCCGGACTAGCGGGAGCCGACGAGCAGTACTTC.

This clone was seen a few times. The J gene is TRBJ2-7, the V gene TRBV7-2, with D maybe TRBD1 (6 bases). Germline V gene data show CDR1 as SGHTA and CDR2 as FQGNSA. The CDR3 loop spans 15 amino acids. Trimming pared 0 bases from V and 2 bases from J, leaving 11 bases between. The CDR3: CASSLAQGLPYEQYF. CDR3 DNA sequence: TGTGCCAGCAGCTTAGCACAGGGATTGCCCTACGAGCAGTACTTC.